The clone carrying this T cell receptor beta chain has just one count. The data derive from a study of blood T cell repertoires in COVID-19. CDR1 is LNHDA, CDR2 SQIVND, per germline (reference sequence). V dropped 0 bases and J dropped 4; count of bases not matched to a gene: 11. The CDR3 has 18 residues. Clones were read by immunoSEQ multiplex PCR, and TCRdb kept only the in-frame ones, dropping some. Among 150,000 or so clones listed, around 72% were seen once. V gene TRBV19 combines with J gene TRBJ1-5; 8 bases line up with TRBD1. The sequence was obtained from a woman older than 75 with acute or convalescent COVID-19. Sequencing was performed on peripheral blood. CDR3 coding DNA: TGTGCCAGTAGTATAGATGCCCCTCTAACAGGGGGAAATCAGCCCCAGCATTTT. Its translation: CASSIDAPLTGGNQPQHF.